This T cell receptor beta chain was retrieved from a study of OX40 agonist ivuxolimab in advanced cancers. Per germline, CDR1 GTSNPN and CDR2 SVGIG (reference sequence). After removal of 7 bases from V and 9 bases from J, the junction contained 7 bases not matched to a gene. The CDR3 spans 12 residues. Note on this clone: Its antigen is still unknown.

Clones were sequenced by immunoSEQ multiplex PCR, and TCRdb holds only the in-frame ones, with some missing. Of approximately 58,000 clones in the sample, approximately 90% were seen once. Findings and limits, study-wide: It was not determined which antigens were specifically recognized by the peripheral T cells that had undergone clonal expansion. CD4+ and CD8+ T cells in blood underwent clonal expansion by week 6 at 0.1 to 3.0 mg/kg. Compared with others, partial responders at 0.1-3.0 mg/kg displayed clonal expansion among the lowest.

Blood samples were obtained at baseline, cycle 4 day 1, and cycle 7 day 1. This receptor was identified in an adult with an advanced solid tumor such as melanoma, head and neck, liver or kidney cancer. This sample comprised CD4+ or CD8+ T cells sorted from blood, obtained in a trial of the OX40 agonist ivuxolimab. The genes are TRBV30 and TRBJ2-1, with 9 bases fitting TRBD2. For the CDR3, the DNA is TGTGCCTTATTAGCGGGAGTTGGTGAGCAGTTCTTC. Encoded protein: CALLAGVGEQFF.